The clone carrying this TCR beta chain has more than one count but fewer than ten. The sample belongs to a study of blood T cell repertoires in COVID-19. Study as a whole: The origin of the acute and convalescent COVID-19 samples was the United States, Italy and Spain. PBMCs, B-cell-depleted T cells, or T cells provided the cDNA or gDNA that made up the material.

Measured with immunoSEQ multiplex PCR; TCRdb has only the in-frame clones, and not every one. The sample has approximately 220,000 clones, roughly 80% seen once. The origin of this receptor is a woman in her 70s with acute or convalescent COVID-19. The sequencing sample was made of peripheral blood.

In DNA, the CDR3 is TGTGCCAGCTCACTTTCCGATCAGGGTTGGACCGGGGAGCTGTTTTTT. It codes for CASSLSDQGWTGELFF. The V gene is TRBV18, the J gene TRBJ2-2; perhaps TRBD1 as D (5 bases). Germline lookup yields CDR1 KGHSH and CDR2 LQKENI. Between the trimmed V and J ends, which lost 4 bases and 5 bases, there was a span of 17 bases. There are 16 residues in the CDR3.